A selection of T cell receptor beta chains follows, all from one sample in a study of blood T cell repertoires in COVID-19. Measured with immunoSEQ multiplex PCR; TCRdb has only the in-frame clones, and not every one. The table records about 11,000 clones, just over 70% of them present only once. The sequenced sample was peripheral blood. These receptor sequences come from a man aged 55 to 70 with COVID-19, enrolled during active disease. Both conserved end residues are part of each CDR3. A D gene is named only where the DNA matches it firmly. For some rows the clone size is stated as once, few or many, or as a class when expanded; others skip it.

j_call	cdr3_length	v_call	d_call	clone_size	cdr3_aa	cdr3_nt
TRBJ2-1	16	TRBV4-1	-	-	CASSQDPGDYYNEQFF	TGCGCCAGCAGCCAAGATCCGGGGGATTACTACAATGAGCAGTTCTTC
TRBJ2-1	15	TRBV7-2	-	few	CASSSRESPYNEQFF	TGTGCCAGCAGCAGCCGGGAGTCACCCTACAATGAGCAGTTCTTC
TRBJ2-3	11	TRBV2	-	-	CASTDTDTQYF	TGTGCCAGCACAGACACAGATACGCAGTATTTT
TRBJ1-1	13	TRBV3-1/TRBV3-2	-	-	CASSQVSGVEAFF	TGTGCCAGCAGCCAAGTCTCAGGGGTTGAAGCTTTCTTT
TRBJ2-4	20	TRBV3-1/TRBV3-2	TRBD2	-	CASSHQRGTSGVIAKNIQYF	TGTGCCAGCAGCCATCAAAGGGGAACTAGCGGGGTCATAGCCAAAAACATTCAGTACTTC
TRBJ1-2	13	TRBV4-3	TRBD1	-	CASSPTGVGGYTF	TGCGCCAGCAGCCCGACAGGGGTAGGCGGCTACACCTTC
TRBJ1-1	11	TRBV10-2	-	once	CASTEATEAFF	TGCGCCAGCACTGAGGCGACTGAAGCTTTCTTT
TRBJ1-5	13	TRBV6-5	-	-	CASRVGEAQPQHF	TGTGCCAGCAGGGTGGGGGAGGCTCAGCCCCAGCATTTT
TRBJ1-2	15	TRBV5-6	-	-	CASSPDRRSTRGYTF	TGTGCCAGCAGCCCCGACAGGAGGTCTACACGTGGCTACACCTTC
TRBJ2-5	14	TRBV9	-	-	CASSVAAFQETQYF	TGTGCCAGCAGCGTAGCAGCGTTTCAAGAGACCCAGTACTTC
TRBJ2-1	15	TRBV6-2/TRBV6-3	TRBD2	-	CASSWLTSGSGEEFF	TGTGCCAGCAGTTGGCTTACTAGCGGGAGTGGGGAAGAGTTCTTC
TRBJ2-1	18	TRBV28	TRBD1	-	CASSGPGGQGGSYNEQFF	TGTGCCAGCAGTGGACCTGGGGGACAGGGGGGTTCCTACAATGAGCAGTTCTTC
TRBJ1-2	18	TRBV4-2	-	-	CASSQGDLIYSANYGYTF	TGTGCCAGCAGCCAAGGTGATCTCATATACTCTGCTAACTATGGCTACACCTTC
TRBJ2-7	12	TRBV13	-	-	CASSLLSYEQYF	TGTGCCAGCAGCTTACTCTCCTACGAGCAGTACTTC
TRBJ2-7	13	TRBV28	-	-	CASSLLQVYEQYF	TGTGCCAGCAGTTTATTACAGGTCTACGAGCAGTACTTC
TRBJ2-3	17	TRBV9	TRBD2	-	CASSIGLAGLSTDTQYF	TGTGCCAGCAGCATCGGACTAGCGGGGCTTAGCACAGATACGCAGTATTTT
TRBJ1-5	15	TRBV4-3	-	-	CASSQWWRDDQPQHF	TGCGCCAGCAGCCAATGGTGGAGGGACGATCAGCCCCAGCATTTT
TRBJ1-1	17	TRBV6-6	TRBD1	-	CASSQRDRGWRNTEAFF	TGTGCCAGCAGTCAACGGGACAGGGGTTGGAGGAACACTGAAGCTTTCTTT
TRBJ1-2	15	TRBV30	TRBD1	few	CAWSGPRTGDYGYTF	TGTGCCTGGAGTGGCCCCCGGACAGGGGACTATGGCTACACCTTC
TRBJ1-4	14	TRBV6-5	-	-	CASSYGQGTEKLFF	TGTGCCAGCAGTTACGGGCAGGGGACTGAAAAACTGTTTTTT
TRBJ1-4	15	TRBV7-9	-	-	CASRPARGFGEKLFF	TGTGCCAGCAGACCCGCGAGGGGGTTCGGTGAAAAACTGTTTTTT
TRBJ2-2	14	TRBV27	TRBD1	-	CASSSLTGVRELFF	TGTGCCAGCAGTTCCCTTACAGGGGTAAGGGAGCTGTTTTTT
TRBJ2-1	13	TRBV30	-	-	CAWSVSGDNEQFF	TGTGCCTGGAGTGTATCCGGGGACAATGAGCAGTTCTTC
TRBJ1-2	17	TRBV5-1	TRBD1	-	CASSFSGTAWGDYGYTF	TGCGCCAGCAGCTTTTCCGGGACAGCCTGGGGGGACTATGGCTACACCTTC